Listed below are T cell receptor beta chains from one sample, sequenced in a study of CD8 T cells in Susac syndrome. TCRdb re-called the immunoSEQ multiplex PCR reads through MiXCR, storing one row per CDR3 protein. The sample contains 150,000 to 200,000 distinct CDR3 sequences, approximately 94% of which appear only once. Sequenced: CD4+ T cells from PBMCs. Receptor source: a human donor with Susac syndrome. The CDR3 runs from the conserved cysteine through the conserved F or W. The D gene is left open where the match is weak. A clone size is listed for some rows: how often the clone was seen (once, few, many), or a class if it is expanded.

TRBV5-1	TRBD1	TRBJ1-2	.	CASSSGDRVGGGYTF	TGCGCCAGCAGCTCTGGGGACAGGGTTGGCGGTGGCTACACCTTC
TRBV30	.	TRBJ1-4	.	CAWSPGKAEKLFF	TGTGCCTGGAGTCCCGGCAAGGCTGAAAAACTGTTTTTT
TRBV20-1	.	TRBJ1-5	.	CSARPPSGGHNQPQHF	TGCAGTGCTAGACCCCCATCGGGGGGCCACAATCAGCCCCAGCATTTT
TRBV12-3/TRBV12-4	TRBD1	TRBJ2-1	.	CASSQQGMVNEQFF	TGTGCCAGCAGTCAACAGGGGATGGTCAATGAGCAGTTCTTC
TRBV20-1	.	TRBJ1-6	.	CSAILQGSHNSPLHF	TGCAGTGCTATTCTACAGGGAAGCCATAATTCACCCCTCCACTTT
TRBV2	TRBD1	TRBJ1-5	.	CASSARTGGTNQPQHF	TGTGCCAGCAGTGCCCGGACAGGGGGAACTAATCAGCCCCAGCATTTT
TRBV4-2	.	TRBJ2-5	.	CASSQPGSPETQYF	TGTGCCAGCAGCCAACCCGGGTCCCCGGAGACCCAGTACTTC
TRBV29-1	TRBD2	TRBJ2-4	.	CSVGLAGSTKNIQYF	TGCAGCGTTGGACTAGCGGGGTCCACCAAAAACATTCAGTACTTC
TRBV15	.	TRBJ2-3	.	CATSRDRRAATDTQYF	TGTGCCACCAGCAGAGATCGTAGGGCAGCCACAGATACGCAGTATTTT
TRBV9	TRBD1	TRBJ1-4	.	CASSPRTGINEKLFF	TGTGCCAGCAGCCCGCGGACAGGCATTAATGAAAAACTGTTTTTT
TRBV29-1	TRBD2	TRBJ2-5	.	CSVARSLAGEETQYF	TGCAGCGTGGCTAGATCACTAGCGGGGGAAGAGACCCAGTACTTC
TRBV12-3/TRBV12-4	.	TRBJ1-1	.	CASSFQGTEAFF	TGTGCCAGCAGTTTCCAAGGGACTGAAGCTTTCTTT
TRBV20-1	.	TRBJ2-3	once	CSASSDTQYF	TGCAGTGCTAGTTCGGATACGCAGTATTTT
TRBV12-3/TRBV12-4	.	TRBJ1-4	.	CASRTQGSDEKLFF	TGTGCCAGCAGGACACAGGGTTCTGATGAAAAACTGTTTTTT
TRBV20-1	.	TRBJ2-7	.	CSATTGVYEQYF	TGCAGTGCTACTACAGGAGTCTACGAGCAGTACTTC
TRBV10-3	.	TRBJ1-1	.	CAISGRGTEAFF	TGTGCCATCAGTGGGAGGGGAACTGAAGCTTTCTTT
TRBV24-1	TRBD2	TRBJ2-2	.	CATSGGYHTGELFF	TGTGCCACCAGCGGGGGGTATCACACCGGGGAGCTGTTTTTT
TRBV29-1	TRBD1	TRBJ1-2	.	CSVDTGGSDGYTF	TGCAGCGTTGATACAGGGGGCAGCGATGGCTACACCTTC
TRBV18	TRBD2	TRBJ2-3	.	CASSPLSGGQDTQYF	TGTGCCAGCTCACCCCTTAGCGGGGGGCAAGATACACAGTATTTT
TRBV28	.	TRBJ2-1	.	CASSSPGSYNEQFF	TGTGCCAGCAGTTCCCCCGGGTCCTACAATGAGCAGTTCTTC
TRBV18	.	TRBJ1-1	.	CASSPTDGNTEAFF	TGTGCCAGCTCACCAACAGACGGGAACACTGAAGCTTTCTTT
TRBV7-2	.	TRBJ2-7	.	CASSYRSTSYEQYF	TGTGCCAGCAGCTATAGGTCCACCTCCTACGAGCAGTACTTC
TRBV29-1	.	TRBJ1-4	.	CSVVFRATNEKLFF	TGCAGCGTTGTTTTCAGAGCAACTAATGAAAAACTGTTTTTT
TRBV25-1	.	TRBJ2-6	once	CASSVVGGANVLTF	TGTGCCAGCAGCGTGGTGGGGGGGGCCAACGTCCTGACTTTC
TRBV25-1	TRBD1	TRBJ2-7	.	CASSERGQGGYEQYF	TGTGCCAGCAGTGAAAGAGGACAGGGAGGCTACGAGCAGTACTTC
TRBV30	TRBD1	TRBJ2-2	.	CAWRDRGLNTGELFF	TGTGCCTGGAGGGACAGGGGGCTGAACACCGGGGAGCTGTTTTTT
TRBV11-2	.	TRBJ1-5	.	CASSLGYDNQPQHF	TGTGCCAGCAGCTTAGGTTACGACAATCAGCCCCAGCATTTT
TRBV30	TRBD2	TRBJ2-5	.	CAWSVRRGAGSGQYF	TGTGCCTGGAGTGTACGGCGGGGGGCCGGAAGTGGCCAGTACTTC
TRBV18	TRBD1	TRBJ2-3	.	CASSPPNRGRKDTQYF	TGTGCCAGCTCACCACCGAACAGGGGGCGCAAAGATACGCAGTATTTT
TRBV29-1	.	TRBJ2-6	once	CSVGSGPTSGANVLTF	TGCAGCGTTGGTTCGGGGCCCACCTCTGGGGCCAACGTCCTGACTTTC
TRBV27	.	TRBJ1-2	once	CASSFRGGNGYTF	TGTGCCAGCAGTTTTCGGGGAGGAAACGGCTACACCTTC
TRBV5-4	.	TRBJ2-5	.	CASSLESSPETQYF	TGTGCCAGCAGCTTGGAGAGTAGCCCAGAGACCCAGTACTTC
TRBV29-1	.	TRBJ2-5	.	CSVVNVDLGETQYF	TGCAGCGTTGTCAACGTGGATCTCGGGGAGACCCAGTACTTC
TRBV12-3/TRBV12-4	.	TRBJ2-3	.	CASSLNGYGTDTQYF	TGTGCCAGCAGTTTAAACGGATATGGCACAGATACGCAGTATTTT
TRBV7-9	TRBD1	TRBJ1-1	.	CASSTYRGLVNTEAFF	TGTGCCAGCAGCACCTACAGGGGGCTGGTGAACACTGAAGCTTTCTTT
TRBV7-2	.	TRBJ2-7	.	CASSLGSRTSEQYF	TGTGCCAGCAGCTTGGGGAGCAGGACAAGCGAGCAGTACTTC
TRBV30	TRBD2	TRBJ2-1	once	CAWSGRGYNEQFF	TGTGCCTGGAGTGGGCGGGGGTACAATGAGCAGTTCTTC
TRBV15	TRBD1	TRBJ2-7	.	CATSRATGLGLNEQYF	TGTGCCACCAGCAGGGCGACAGGGCTCGGGTTGAACGAGCAGTACTTC
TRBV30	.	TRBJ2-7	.	CAWRDRNSGYF	TGTGCCTGGAGGGATCGTAACTCGGGGTACTTC
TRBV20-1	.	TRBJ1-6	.	CSAPLGVESPLHF	TGCAGTGCCCCCCTGGGTGTGGAATCACCCCTCCACTTT
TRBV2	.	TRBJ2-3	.	CASSGASDTQYF	TGTGCCAGCAGCGGTGCCTCAGATACGCAGTATTTT
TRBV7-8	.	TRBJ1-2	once	CASSLSRGVNYGYTF	TGTGCCAGCAGCTTATCGAGGGGCGTTAACTATGGCTACACCTTC
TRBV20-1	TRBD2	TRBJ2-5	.	CSAAGRRGKETQYF	TGCAGTGCTGCGGGGCGGCGGGGGAAAGAGACCCAGTACTTC
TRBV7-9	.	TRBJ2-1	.	CASSHGGNEQFF	TGTGCCAGCAGCCACGGGGGAAATGAGCAGTTCTTC
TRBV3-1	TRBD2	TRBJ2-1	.	CASSQGWRGGSYNEQFF	TGTGCCAGCAGCCAGGGATGGCGGGGGGGGTCCTACAATGAGCAGTTCTTC
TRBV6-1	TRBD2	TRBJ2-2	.	CASRGLAGANTGELFF	TGTGCCAGCAGGGGACTAGCGGGGGCCAACACCGGGGAGCTGTTTTTT
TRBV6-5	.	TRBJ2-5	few	CASKGGGRETQYF	TGTGCCAGCAAGGGGGGGGGCCGGGAGACCCAGTACTTC
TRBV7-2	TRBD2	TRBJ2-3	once	CASSSRGLAGYTQYF	TGTGCCAGCAGCTCTCGAGGACTAGCGGGGTATACGCAGTATTTT
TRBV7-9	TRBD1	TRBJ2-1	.	CASSLGQGIDEQFF	TGTGCCAGCAGCTTAGGACAGGGGATCGATGAGCAGTTCTTC
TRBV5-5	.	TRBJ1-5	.	CASSLERALSNQPQHF	TGTGCCAGCAGCTTGGAAAGGGCCTTGAGCAATCAGCCCCAGCATTTT
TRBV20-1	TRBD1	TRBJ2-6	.	CSAGQGPTSGANVLTF	TGCAGTGCCGGACAGGGTCCCACCTCTGGGGCCAACGTCCTGACTTTC
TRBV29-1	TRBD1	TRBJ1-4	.	CSVAGAGGYTNEKLFF	TGCAGCGTCGCGGGAGCAGGGGGCTATACTAATGAAAAACTGTTTTTT
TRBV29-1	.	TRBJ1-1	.	CSVVGVGGIMNTEAFF	TGCAGCGTTGTAGGGGTGGGGGGAATAATGAACACTGAAGCTTTCTTT